These T cell receptor beta chains were read from a single sample in a study of technical replicates of blood from a handful of donors. Here immunoSEQ multiplex PCR was the method, and the copy in TCRdb shows in-frame clones only, minus some. The data hold 9,500 to 15,000 clones, with approximately 93% observed a single time. The sample was PBMCs. These receptors came from a human donor in good health. Each CDR3 is given with its conserved first and last residue. The D gene is left open where the match is weak. A clone size is listed for some rows: how often the clone was seen (once, few, many), or a class if it is expanded.

>TRBV29-1|NA|TRBD2|TRBJ2-3
CSVDGSGPNTDTQYF
TGCAGCGTTGATGGTAGCGGGCCGAACACAGATACGCAGTATTTT
>TRBV6-1|NA|TRBD1|TRBJ1-2
CASRRGPANYGYTF
TGTGCCAGCCGGAGGGGGCCAGCCAACTATGGCTACACCTTC
>TRBV9|NA|TRBD1|TRBJ1-1
CASSVAKGQGATEAFF
TGTGCCAGCAGCGTAGCTAAGGGACAGGGGGCGACTGAAGCTTTCTTT
>TRBV11-2|NA|NA|TRBJ2-1
CASSRRGNEQFF
TGTGCCAGCAGCCGAAGAGGCAATGAGCAGTTCTTC
>TRBV7-9|NA|TRBD1|TRBJ1-1
CASSLTGTGVGEAFF
TGTGCCAGCAGCCTAACGGGGACAGGGGTCGGTGAAGCTTTCTTT
>TRBV5-1|NA|NA|TRBJ1-1
CASSFGQLNTEAFF
TGCGCCAGCAGCTTCGGACAGCTGAACACTGAAGCTTTCTTT
>TRBV29-1|NA|NA|TRBJ2-7
CSVEGSYEQYF
TGCAGCGTTGAAGGCAGCTACGAGCAGTACTTC
>TRBV5-1|NA|NA|TRBJ2-7
CASSLAGVTEQYF
TGCGCCAGCAGCTTGGCCGGGGTAACCGAGCAGTACTTC
>TRBV5-6|NA|NA|TRBJ1-2
CASSLERGHNYGYTF
TGTGCCAGCAGCTTGGAGCGTGGCCATAACTATGGCTACACCTTC
>TRBV7-2|NA|TRBD1|TRBJ1-1
CASSFQNRGNTEAFF
TGTGCCAGCAGCTTCCAGAACAGGGGGAACACTGAAGCTTTCTTT
>TRBV30|few|TRBD1|TRBJ1-5
CAWSQGQGQPQHF
TGTGCCTGGAGTCAGGGACAGGGACAGCCCCAGCATTTT
>TRBV2|NA|NA|TRBJ2-5
CASSALWLAGRETQYF
TGTGCCAGCAGTGCCCTTTGGCTAGCTGGACGGGAGACCCAGTACTTC
>TRBV27|NA|TRBD1|TRBJ2-7
CASRRTGVYEQYF
TGTGCCAGCAGAAGGACAGGGGTATACGAGCAGTACTTC
>TRBV4-2|NA|NA|TRBJ2-1
CASSQDPSISRGNEQFF
TGTGCCAGCAGCCAAGATCCGTCTATATCCAGAGGGAATGAGCAGTTCTTC
>TRBV10-3|once|TRBD1|TRBJ2-7
CAVRPGQAANEQYF
TGTGCCGTAAGACCGGGACAGGCGGCTAACGAGCAGTACTTC
>TRBV6-1|NA|TRBD2|TRBJ2-3
CASSELAGGPDTQYF
TGTGCCAGCAGTGAACTAGCGGGAGGGCCAGATACGCAGTATTTT
>TRBV19|NA|NA|TRBJ2-5
CASSIGQGPWKETQYF
TGTGCCAGTAGTATTGGGCAGGGCCCTTGGAAGGAGACCCAGTACTTC
>TRBV13|NA|NA|TRBJ2-3
CASSLRRPTDTQYF
TGTGCCAGCAGCTTACGGAGGCCCACAGATACGCAGTATTTT
>TRBV11-2|NA|NA|TRBJ2-2
CASSLRTRQGVNTGELFF
TGTGCCAGCAGCTTAAGAACTCGCCAGGGCGTGAACACCGGGGAGCTGTTTTTT
>TRBV18|NA|NA|TRBJ1-5
CASSLRGMGQPQHF
TGTGCCAGCTCACTCAGGGGAATGGGTCAGCCCCAGCATTTT
>TRBV27|NA|NA|TRBJ2-5
CASSLRGLETQYF
TGTGCCAGCAGTTTACGAGGATTAGAGACCCAGTACTTC
>TRBV28|NA|TRBD1|TRBJ2-1
CASSSGGQGNNEQFF
TGTGCCAGCAGTTCCGGGGGACAGGGGAACAATGAGCAGTTCTTC
>TRBV30|NA|NA|TRBJ2-3
CAWSLDTQYF
TGTGCCTGGAGCCTAGATACGCAGTATTTT
>TRBV19|NA|TRBD2|TRBJ2-7
CASSSGSQNYEQYF
TGTGCCAGTAGTAGCGGGAGCCAGAACTACGAGCAGTACTTC
>TRBV2|NA|NA|TRBJ1-1
CASSLRTEMNTEAFF
TGTGCCAGCAGCCTTAGGACAGAAATGAACACTGAAGCTTTCTTT
>TRBV29-1|NA|TRBD1|TRBJ1-1
CSSGGTGGIEAFF
TGCAGCTCCGGGGGGACAGGGGGGATTGAAGCTTTCTTT
>TRBV11-2|NA|NA|TRBJ2-3
CASSFGVGTDTQYF
TGTGCCAGCAGCTTCGGGGTAGGCACAGATACGCAGTATTTT
>TRBV27|NA|NA|TRBJ2-1
CARGDFRNEQFF
TGTGCCAGGGGGGACTTTCGGAATGAGCAGTTCTTC
>TRBV10-3|few|TRBD1|TRBJ2-6
CAISEGTVRSGANVLTF
TGTGCCATCAGTGAAGGGACAGTCCGCTCTGGGGCCAACGTCCTGACTTTC
>TRBV5-4|NA|NA|TRBJ2-1
CASSLWRSGYNEQFF
TGTGCCAGCAGCTTGTGGCGTTCGGGGTACAATGAGCAGTTCTTC
>TRBV11-2|NA|TRBD2|TRBJ2-7
CASGPPQTSGVPYF
TGTGCCAGCGGACCCCCGCAGACTAGCGGAGTCCCCTACTTC
>TRBV19|NA|NA|TRBJ2-7
CASSIVAGNEQYF
TGTGCCAGTAGTATAGTGGCCGGGAACGAGCAGTACTTC
>TRBV19|NA|TRBD1|TRBJ1-5
CASSMGTGGMQPQHF
TGTGCCAGTAGTATGGGGACAGGGGGGATGCAGCCCCAGCATTTT
>TRBV11-1|NA|NA|TRBJ1-5
CASSKDGDQPQHF
TGTGCCAGCAGCAAGGACGGGGATCAGCCCCAGCATTTT
>TRBV5-1|few|TRBD1|TRBJ1-4
CASSVTGWEKLFF
TGCGCCAGCAGTGTGACAGGGTGGGAAAAACTGTTTTTT
>TRBV25-1|NA|TRBD2|TRBJ2-7
CASIPASGASYEQYF
TGTGCCAGCATCCCTGCTAGCGGAGCTTCCTACGAGCAGTACTTC
>TRBV1|NA|NA|TRBJ2-2
CTSSTRPNEGTGELFF
TGCACCAGCAGCACCAGACCTAACGAGGGAACCGGGGAGCTGTTTTTT
>TRBV7-8|NA|TRBD2|TRBJ2-3
CASSLGAGGGRTDTQYF
TGTGCCAGCAGCCTGGGGGCGGGAGGGGGCCGCACAGATACGCAGTATTTT
>TRBV5-1|NA|NA|TRBJ2-5
CASSFGVPGLSRQETQYF
TGCGCCAGCAGCTTTGGAGTTCCGGGACTCTCCCGTCAAGAGACCCAGTACTTC
>TRBV5-8|NA|TRBD1|TRBJ1-2
CASSSWTGRTNYGYTF
TGTGCCAGCAGCTCATGGACAGGGAGGACTAACTATGGCTACACCTTC
>TRBV5-1|NA|NA|TRBJ2-1
CASSLYSGTANEQFF
TGCGCCAGCAGCCTATATAGCGGGACAGCCAATGAGCAGTTCTTC
>TRBV5-1|NA|NA|TRBJ1-2
CASSLDGPNYGYTF
TGCGCCAGCAGCTTGGATGGGCCAAACTATGGCTACACCTTC
>TRBV7-3|few|TRBD2|TRBJ2-3
CASGSSGDSTDTQYF
TGTGCCAGCGGGTCTAGCGGAGACAGCACAGATACGCAGTATTTT
>TRBV27|NA|TRBD2|TRBJ2-5
CASSPISGSYETQYF
TGTGCCAGCAGTCCCATTAGCGGGAGTTATGAGACCCAGTACTTC
>TRBV28|NA|NA|TRBJ1-4
CASMGRGLRSTNEKLFF
TGTGCCAGCATGGGCAGGGGCCTACGATCAACTAATGAAAAACTGTTTTTT